These T cell receptor beta chains were read from a single sample in a study of blood T cells in healthy people across ages. MiXCR was run by TCRdb on the 5' RACE reads, yielding one entry per CDR3 protein. Of roughly 1,300,000 distinct CDR3 sequences listed, roughly 64% are singletons. Sequenced sample: blood. Receptors were obtained from a young man in good health. Each CDR3 is given with its conserved first and last residue. The order of the fields is J gene, clone size, V gene, D gene, CDR3 protein, CDR3 DNA. A D gene is named only where the DNA matches it firmly. The size field is filled for only some rows; it gives once, few, many or a size class.

TRBJ1-2,-,TRBV6-6,-,CASSYGVTNYGYTF,TGTGCCAGCAGTTACGGGGTAACCAACTATGGCTACACCTTC
TRBJ2-3,-,TRBV11-2,-,CASSYGHWGQGSDTQYF,TGTGCCAGCAGCTACGGACATTGGGGCCAAGGATCAGATACGCAGTATTTT
TRBJ2-1,-,TRBV5-1,-,CASSSPTVPTYNEQFF,TGCGCCAGCAGCTCACCAACAGTCCCAACCTACAATGAGCAGTTCTTC
TRBJ2-6,-,TRBV4-1,-,CASSQDRQKEWDSGANVLTF,TGCGCCAGCAGCCAAGATCGGCAGAAGGAATGGGACTCTGGGGCCAACGTCCTGACTTTC
TRBJ2-7,-,TRBV12-3/TRBV12-4,-,CASSPYQGGYEQYF,TGTGCCAGCAGTCCCTACCAGGGGGGGTACGAGCAGTACTTC
TRBJ2-1,few,TRBV20-1,TRBD2,CSASSLAGAINEQFF,TGCAGTGCTAGTTCCCTAGCGGGGGCTATAAATGAGCAGTTCTTC
TRBJ2-5,-,TRBV7-2,TRBD1,CASSLQGARLWETQYF,TGTGCCAGCAGCTTGCAGGGGGCTAGATTGTGGGAGACCCAGTACTTC
TRBJ1-6,-,TRBV4-2,-,CASSQDESPLHF,TGTGCCAGCAGCCAAGATGAATCGCCCCTCCACTTT
TRBJ2-7,few,TRBV3-1,-,CASSQDPDSSFYEQYF,TGTGCCAGCAGCCAAGACCCCGACTCGTCGTTCTACGAGCAGTACTTC
TRBJ1-6,few,TRBV27,-,CASSFNRDVSSYNSPLHF,TGTGCCAGCAGTTTCAACCGGGACGTGAGCTCCTATAATTCACCCCTCCACTTT
TRBJ2-1,-,TRBV20-1,TRBD2,CSARGTSGSPNEQFF,TGCAGTGCTAGAGGGACTAGCGGCTCCCCCAATGAGCAGTTCTTC
TRBJ2-2,-,TRBV24-1,TRBD2,CATSVTKGEIAGNTGELFF,TGTGCCACCAGTGTCACAAAAGGAGAGATAGCGGGAAACACCGGGGAGCTGTTTTTT
TRBJ2-3,-,TRBV7-2,-,CASSLDGGGIETQYF,TGTGCCAGCAGCTTAGATGGGGGTGGAATTGAAACGCAGTATTTT
TRBJ2-7,-,TRBV10-3,-,CAIGYSGGHYEQYF,TGTGCCATCGGCTATTCCGGGGGACACTACGAGCAGTACTTC
TRBJ2-3,few,TRBV29-1,-,CSVEGSEHTQYF,TGCAGCGTTGAGGGTAGCGAGCATACGCAGTATTTT
TRBJ2-3,-,TRBV6-4,-,CASSVSPEAGGTDTQYF,TGTGCCAGCAGTGTCTCACCAGAGGCCGGCGGCACAGATACGCAGTATTTT
TRBJ2-2,-,TRBV27,-,CASTFVRGSNTGELFF,TGTGCCAGCACCTTTGTTAGAGGTTCGAACACCGGGGAGCTGTTTTTT
TRBJ2-1,-,TRBV13,-,CASSLFLRERSNEQFF,TGTGCCAGCAGCTTATTTCTCAGGGAGCGGTCCAATGAGCAGTTCTTC
TRBJ2-5,once,TRBV12-3/TRBV12-4,-,CASSQRLGWQETQYF,TGTGCCAGCAGCCAAAGACTGGGGTGGCAAGAGACCCAGTACTTC
TRBJ2-4,few,TRBV29-1,-,CSVERRDLGEQYF,TGCAGCGTTGAAAGAAGGGACTTAGGGGAGCAGTACTTC
TRBJ1-5,-,TRBV6-2/TRBV6-3,-,CASRIRDGNQPQHF,TGTGCCAGCAGGATCAGGGATGGCAATCAGCCCCAGCATTTT
TRBJ2-1,medium-sized,TRBV20-1,-,CSARSAGTPGGNEQFF,TGCAGTGCTAGAAGCGCCGGGACTCCAGGCGGGAATGAGCAGTTCTTC
TRBJ2-5,-,TRBV28,-,CASSSQGIETQYF,TGTGCCAGCAGTTCCCAGGGAATAGAGACCCAGTACTTC
TRBJ1-1,-,TRBV6-5,-,CASSSPAAGGGTEAFF,TGTGCCAGCAGTTCTCCCGCGGCCGGGGGGGGAACTGAAGCTTTCTTT
TRBJ1-6,once,TRBV7-2,-,CASSLSLSSYNSPLHF,TGTGCCAGTAGCTTGTCGTTGAGCTCCTATAATTCACCCCTCCACTTT
TRBJ1-5,-,TRBV2,-,CASSEVPNQPQHF,TGTGCCAGCAGTGAGGTACCCAATCAGCCCCAGCATTTT
TRBJ1-5,-,TRBV29-1,-,CSARASSTEPQHF,TGCAGCGCCCGGGCTAGCAGTACGGAGCCCCAGCATTTT
TRBJ1-5,-,TRBV3-1,-,CASSQDGGVQQPQHF,TGTGCCAGCAGCCAAGATGGTGGAGTACAGCAGCCCCAGCATTTT
TRBJ2-3,-,TRBV29-1,-,CSVELVGAEDTQYF,TGCAGCGTTGAGCTTGTGGGAGCGGAAGATACGCAGTATTTT
TRBJ2-1,-,TRBV7-6,TRBD1,CASSPGQGAISSYNEQFF,TGTGCCAGCAGCCCGGGACAGGGGGCAATAAGCTCCTACAATGAGCAGTTCTTC
TRBJ2-4,-,TRBV21-1,-,CASSKTGTGAREQYF,TGTGCCAGCAGCAAAACCGGGACGGGGGCGAGGGAGCAGTACTTC
TRBJ2-7,-,TRBV6-2/TRBV6-3,TRBD2,CASSSARTSGGYLSYEQYF,TGTGCCAGCAGCTCCGCACGGACTAGCGGGGGGTACCTGAGCTACGAGCAGTACTTC
TRBJ2-7,-,TRBV5-6,TRBD1,CASSLPTGGHEQYF,TGTGCCAGCAGCTTACCGACAGGGGGTCACGAGCAGTACTTC
TRBJ2-3,-,TRBV15,TRBD1,CATSRDLDRGGDTQYF,TGTGCCACCAGCAGAGATTTGGACAGGGGGGGAGATACGCAGTATTTT
TRBJ2-5,-,TRBV7-9,TRBD1,CASSLGRGTDDRQETQYF,TGTGCCAGCAGCTTAGGCCGTGGGACAGACGATCGACAAGAGACCCAGTACTTC
TRBJ2-6,once,TRBV6-2/TRBV6-3,-,CASSSRTLRRGANVLTF,TGTGCCAGCAGTTCCAGGACCCTTAGGAGGGGGGCCAACGTCCTGACTTTC
TRBJ2-3,-,TRBV29-1,-,CSVEKSGQYF,TGCAGCGTTGAAAAATCCGGGCAGTATTTT
TRBJ2-7,-,TRBV27,TRBD2,CASSLGLAGWYEQYF,TGTGCCAGCAGTTTAGGACTAGCGGGTTGGTACGAGCAGTACTTC
TRBJ2-5,once,TRBV6-6,-,CASSYPREEAGETQYF,TGTGCCAGCAGTTACCCCCGGGAAGAGGCGGGAGAGACCCAGTACTTC
TRBJ2-6,-,TRBV28,-,CASSLMAGANVLTF,TGTGCCAGCAGTTTGATGGCTGGGGCCAACGTCCTGACTTTC
TRBJ1-2,-,TRBV5-6,-,CASSLGPSRSGYTF,TGTGCCAGCAGCTTAGGGCCGTCGAGGAGTGGCTACACCTTC
TRBJ2-7,-,TRBV27,-,CASSLRLPYEQYF,TGTGCCAGCAGTTTGAGGTTACCCTACGAGCAGTACTTC
TRBJ2-6,-,TRBV6-5,TRBD1,CASSYLGTGGLSGANVLTF,TGTGCCAGCAGTTATCTTGGGACAGGGGGCCTCTCTGGGGCCAACGTCCTGACTTTC
TRBJ2-3,-,TRBV11-2,-,CASSFRNPADTQYF,TGTGCCAGCAGCTTCCGCAACCCGGCAGATACGCAGTATTTT
TRBJ1-2,few,TRBV3-1,-,CASSQEGARGVEYGYTF,TGTGCCAGCAGCCAAGAGGGGGCGCGGGGCGTCGAGTATGGCTACACCTTC
TRBJ2-1,few,TRBV20-1,-,CSARPHSIGVFF,TGCAGTGCTAGACCCCATAGCATCGGGGTGTTCTTC
TRBJ2-4,-,TRBV28,TRBD2,CASSPRGTKRLEQYF,TGTGCCAGCAGCCCTCGGGGGACTAAGAGATTGGAGCAGTACTTC
TRBJ2-1,once,TRBV29-1,-,CSQDSVAAGEQFF,TGCAGCCAGGACAGTGTAGCAGCCGGTGAGCAGTTCTTC